Sequencing of this TCR beta chain was carried out in a study of T cells in localized non-small cell lung cancer. The table lists this clone with a few counts. Its target is not known. Findings and limits, study-wide: Appearing in adjacent lung were a median about 60 of the top 100 tumor clones. The tumor had only one region sequenced, so heterogeneity remains possible. With higher T cell density in blood came longer overall survival.

Data came from immunoSEQ multiplex PCR; TCRdb stores just in-frame clones and leaves some out. The sample lists roughly 5,800 clones; 20% to 25% were seen once. Germline loops: CDR1 GTSNPN, CDR2 SVGIG (reference sequence). With V trimmed by 0 bases and J by 3 bases, 4 bases remained unmatched. The CDR3 runs to 14 residues. The sample here was lung tumor tissue, taken before any cancer treatment. This rearrangement joins TRBV30 to TRBJ1-1, with 7 bases matching TRBD1. This receptor was taken from a female donor at least 60 years old with stage I lung adenocarcinoma. CDR3 nucleotide sequence: TGTGCCTGGAGTGTAAACACAGGGGACACTGAAGCTTTCTTT. It is translated as CAWSVNTGDTEAFF.